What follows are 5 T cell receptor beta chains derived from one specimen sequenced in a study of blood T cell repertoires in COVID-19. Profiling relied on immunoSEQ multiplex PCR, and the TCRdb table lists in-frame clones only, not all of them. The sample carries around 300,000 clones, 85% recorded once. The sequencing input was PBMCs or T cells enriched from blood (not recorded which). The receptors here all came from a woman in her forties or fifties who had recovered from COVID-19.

CDR3 residues: CASSQTVTGELFF. The CDR3, as DNA: TGTGCCAGTAGTCAAACAGTGACCGGGGAGCTGTTTTTT. The chain couples TRBV19 to TRBJ2-2, with D unresolved. Trimming stripped 5 bases from V and 5 bases from J, with 9 bases between. CDR3 length: 13 residues. From germline, CDR1 is LNHDA and CDR2 SQIVND (reference sequence).

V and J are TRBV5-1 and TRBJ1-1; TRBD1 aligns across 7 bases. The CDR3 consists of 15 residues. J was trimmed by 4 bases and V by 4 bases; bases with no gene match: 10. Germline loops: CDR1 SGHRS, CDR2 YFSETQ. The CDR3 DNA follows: TGCGCCAGCAGCCCCGGACAGGTTTACGCCACTGAAGCTTTCTTT. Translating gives CASSPGQVYATEAFF.

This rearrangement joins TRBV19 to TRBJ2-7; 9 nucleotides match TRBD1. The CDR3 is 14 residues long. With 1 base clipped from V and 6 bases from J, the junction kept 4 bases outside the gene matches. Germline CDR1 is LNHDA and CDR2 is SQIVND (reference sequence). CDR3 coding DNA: TGTGCCAGTAGTATAGCGGGACAGGGCCGCGAGCAGTACTTC. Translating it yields CASSIAGQGREQYF.

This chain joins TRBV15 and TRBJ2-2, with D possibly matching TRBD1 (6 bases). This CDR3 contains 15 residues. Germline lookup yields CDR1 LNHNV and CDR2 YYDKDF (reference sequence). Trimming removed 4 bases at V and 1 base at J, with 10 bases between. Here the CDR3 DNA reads TGTGCCACCAGCATAGACAGGCTGAACACCGGGGAGCTGTTTTTT. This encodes CATSIDRLNTGELFF.

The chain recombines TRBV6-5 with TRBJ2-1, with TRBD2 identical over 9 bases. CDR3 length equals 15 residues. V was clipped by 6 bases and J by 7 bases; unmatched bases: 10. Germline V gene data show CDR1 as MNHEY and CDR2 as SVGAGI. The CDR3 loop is CASSPRAGGLNEQFF. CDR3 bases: TGTGCCAGCAGCCCCCGGGCGGGGGGGCTGAATGAGCAGTTCTTC.